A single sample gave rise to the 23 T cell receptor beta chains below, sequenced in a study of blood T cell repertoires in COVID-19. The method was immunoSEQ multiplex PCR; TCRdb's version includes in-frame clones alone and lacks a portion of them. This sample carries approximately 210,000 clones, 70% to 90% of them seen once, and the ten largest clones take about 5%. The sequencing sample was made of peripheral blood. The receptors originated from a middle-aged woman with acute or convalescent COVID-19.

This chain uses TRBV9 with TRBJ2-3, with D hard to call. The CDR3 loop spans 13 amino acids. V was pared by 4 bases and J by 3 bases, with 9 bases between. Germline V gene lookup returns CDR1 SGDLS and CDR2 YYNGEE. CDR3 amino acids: CASSSPVTDTQYF. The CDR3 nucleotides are TGTGCCAGCAGCTCACCAGTAACAGATACGCAGTATTTT.

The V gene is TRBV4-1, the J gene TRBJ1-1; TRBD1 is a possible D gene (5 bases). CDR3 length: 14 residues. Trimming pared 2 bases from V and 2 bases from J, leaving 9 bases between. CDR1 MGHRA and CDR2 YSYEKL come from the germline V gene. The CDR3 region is CASSQQGGNTEAFF. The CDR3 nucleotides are TGCGCCAGCAGCCAACAGGGAGGTAACACTGAAGCTTTCTTT.

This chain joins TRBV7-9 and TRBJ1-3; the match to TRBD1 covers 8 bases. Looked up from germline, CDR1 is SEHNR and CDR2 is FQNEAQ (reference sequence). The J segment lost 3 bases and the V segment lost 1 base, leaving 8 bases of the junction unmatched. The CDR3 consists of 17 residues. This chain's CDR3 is CASSLGPQGVIGNTIYF. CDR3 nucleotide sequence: TGTGCCAGCAGCTTAGGCCCACAGGGGGTGATTGGAAACACCATATATTTT.

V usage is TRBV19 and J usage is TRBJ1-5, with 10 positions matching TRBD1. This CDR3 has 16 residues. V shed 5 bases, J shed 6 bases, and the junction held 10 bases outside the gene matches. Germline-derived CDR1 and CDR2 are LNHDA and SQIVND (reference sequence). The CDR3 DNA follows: TGTGCCAGTAGTCCACGGACAGGGGGGATACGTCAGCCCCAGCATTTT. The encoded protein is CASSPRTGGIRQPQHF.

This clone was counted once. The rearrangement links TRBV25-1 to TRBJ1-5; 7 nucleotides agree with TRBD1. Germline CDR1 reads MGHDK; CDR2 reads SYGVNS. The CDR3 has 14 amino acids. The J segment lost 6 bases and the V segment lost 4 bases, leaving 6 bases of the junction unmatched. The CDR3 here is CASSGGGSVQPQHF. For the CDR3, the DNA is TGTGCCAGCAGTGGAGGGGGCTCTGTTCAGCCCCAGCATTTT.

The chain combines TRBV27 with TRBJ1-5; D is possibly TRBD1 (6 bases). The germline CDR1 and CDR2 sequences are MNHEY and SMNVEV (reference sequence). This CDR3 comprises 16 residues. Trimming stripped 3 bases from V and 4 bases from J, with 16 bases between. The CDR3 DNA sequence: TGTGCCAGCAGTTTGGACAGCCTTAAACCAAATCAGCCCCAGCATTTT. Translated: CASSLDSLKPNQPQHF.

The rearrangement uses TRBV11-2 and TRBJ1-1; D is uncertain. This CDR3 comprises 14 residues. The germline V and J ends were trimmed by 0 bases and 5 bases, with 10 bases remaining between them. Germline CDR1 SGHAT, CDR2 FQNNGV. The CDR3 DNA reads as TGTGCCAGCAGCTTAGAGGTGAGGGTGACTGAAGCTTTCTTT. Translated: CASSLEVRVTEAFF.

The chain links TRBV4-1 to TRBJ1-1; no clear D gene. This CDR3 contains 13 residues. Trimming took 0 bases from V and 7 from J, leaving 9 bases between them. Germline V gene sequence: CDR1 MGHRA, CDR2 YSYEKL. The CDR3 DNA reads TGCGCCAGCAGCCAAGAGTTCCAGTATGAAGCTTTCTTT. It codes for CASSQEFQYEAFF.

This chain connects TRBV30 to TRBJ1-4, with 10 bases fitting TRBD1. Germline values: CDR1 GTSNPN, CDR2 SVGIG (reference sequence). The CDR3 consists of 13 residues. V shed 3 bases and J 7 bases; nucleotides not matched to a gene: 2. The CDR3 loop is CAWRTGGREKLFF. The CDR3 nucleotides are TGTGCCTGGAGGACAGGGGGCCGTGAAAAACTGTTTTTT.

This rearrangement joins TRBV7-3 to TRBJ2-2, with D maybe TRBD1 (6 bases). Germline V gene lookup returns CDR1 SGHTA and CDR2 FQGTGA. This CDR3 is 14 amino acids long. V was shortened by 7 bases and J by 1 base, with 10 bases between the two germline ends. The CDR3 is CASKAGVNTGELFF. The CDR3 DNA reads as TGTGCCAGCAAGGCAGGGGTGAACACCGGGGAGCTGTTTTTT.

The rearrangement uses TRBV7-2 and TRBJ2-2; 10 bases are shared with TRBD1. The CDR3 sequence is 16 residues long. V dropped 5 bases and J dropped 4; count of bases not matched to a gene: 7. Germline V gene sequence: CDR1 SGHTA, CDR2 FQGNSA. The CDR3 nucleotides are TGTGCCAGCAGCCCCGCGGGACAGGGGTTCACCGGGGAGCTGTTTTTT. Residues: CASSPAGQGFTGELFF.

Here the CDR3 reads CASSLGTSGEADTQYF. Here the CDR3 DNA reads TGTGCCAGCAGCTTAGGGACTAGCGGGGAGGCAGATACGCAGTATTTT. The chain is built from TRBV7-2 and TRBJ2-3; TRBD2 aligns across 12 bases. There are 16 residues in the CDR3. CDR1 SGHTA and CDR2 FQGNSA come from the germline V gene. V dropped 1 base and J dropped 4; count of bases not matched to a gene: 3.

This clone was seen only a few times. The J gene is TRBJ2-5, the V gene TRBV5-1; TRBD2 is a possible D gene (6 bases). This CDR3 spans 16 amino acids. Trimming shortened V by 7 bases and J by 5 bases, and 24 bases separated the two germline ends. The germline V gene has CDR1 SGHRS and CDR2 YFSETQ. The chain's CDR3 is CASVEGFSVESETQYF. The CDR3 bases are TGCGCCAGCGTGGAGGGGTTTTCTGTTGAATCGGAGACCCAGTACTTC.

CDR3 sequence reads: CASSAGTSGATSTDTQYF. In DNA, the CDR3 is TGTGCCAGCAGCGCTGGGACTAGCGGGGCTACAAGCACAGATACGCAGTATTTT. The chain carries TRBV11-3 and TRBJ2-3, with 13 bases matching TRBD2. CDR3 length equals 18 residues. V lost 5 bases, J lost 0 bases, and 8 bases stayed unmatched. CDR1 is SGHNT, CDR2 YENEEA, per germline.

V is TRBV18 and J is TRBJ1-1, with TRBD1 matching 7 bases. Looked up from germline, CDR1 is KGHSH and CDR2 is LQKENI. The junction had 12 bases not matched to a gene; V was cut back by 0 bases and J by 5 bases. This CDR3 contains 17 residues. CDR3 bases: TGTGCCAGCTCACCACCAGGGGGCGCGGGTTTGAGGACTGAAGCTTTCTTT. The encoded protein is CASSPPGGAGLRTEAFF.

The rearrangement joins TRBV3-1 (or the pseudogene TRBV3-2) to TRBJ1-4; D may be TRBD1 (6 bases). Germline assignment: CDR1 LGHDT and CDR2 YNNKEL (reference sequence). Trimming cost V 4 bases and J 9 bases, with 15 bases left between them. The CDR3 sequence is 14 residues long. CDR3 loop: CASSRDTASQKLFF. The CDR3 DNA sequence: TGTGCCAGCAGCCGGGACACAGCTTCCCAAAAACTGTTTTTT.

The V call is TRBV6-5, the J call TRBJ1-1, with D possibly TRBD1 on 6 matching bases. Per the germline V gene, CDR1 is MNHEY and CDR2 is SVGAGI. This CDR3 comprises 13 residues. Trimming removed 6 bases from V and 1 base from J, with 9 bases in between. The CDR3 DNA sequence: TGTGCCAGCAGGAGCAGGGGGAACACTGAAGCTTTCTTT. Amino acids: CASRSRGNTEAFF.

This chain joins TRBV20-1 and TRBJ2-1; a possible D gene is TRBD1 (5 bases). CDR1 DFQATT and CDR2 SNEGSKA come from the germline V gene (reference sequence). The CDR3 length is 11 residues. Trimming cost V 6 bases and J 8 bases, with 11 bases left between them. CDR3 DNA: TGCAGTGCGCACAGGACCTATGAGCAGTTCTTC. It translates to CSAHRTYEQFF.

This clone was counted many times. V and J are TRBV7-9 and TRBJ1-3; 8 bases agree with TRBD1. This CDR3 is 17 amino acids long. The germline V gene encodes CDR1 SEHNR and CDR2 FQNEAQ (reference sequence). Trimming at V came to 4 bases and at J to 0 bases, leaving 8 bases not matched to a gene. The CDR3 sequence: CASSSPWTGISGNTIYF. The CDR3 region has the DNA TGTGCCAGCAGCTCTCCCTGGACAGGGATCTCTGGAAACACCATATATTTT. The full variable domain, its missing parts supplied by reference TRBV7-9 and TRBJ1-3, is DTGVSQNPRHKITKRGQNVTFRCDPISEHNRLYWYRQTLGQGPEFLTYFQNEAQLEKSRLLSDRFSAERPKGSFSTLEIQRTEQGDSAMYLCASSSPWTGISGNTIYFGEGSWLTVV.

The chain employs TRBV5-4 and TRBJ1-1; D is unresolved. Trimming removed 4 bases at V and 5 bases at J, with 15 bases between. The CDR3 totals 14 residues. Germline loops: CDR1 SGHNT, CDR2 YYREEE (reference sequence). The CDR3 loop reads CASSPRVPWTEAFF. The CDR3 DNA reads TGTGCCAGCAGCCCCCGGGTCCCTTGGACTGAAGCTTTCTTT.

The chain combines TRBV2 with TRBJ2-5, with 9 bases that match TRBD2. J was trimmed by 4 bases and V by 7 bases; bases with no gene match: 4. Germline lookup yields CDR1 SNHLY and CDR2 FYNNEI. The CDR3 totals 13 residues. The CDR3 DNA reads TGTGCCAGCATGGGACTAGCTTTAGAGACCCAGTACTTC. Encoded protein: CASMGLALETQYF.

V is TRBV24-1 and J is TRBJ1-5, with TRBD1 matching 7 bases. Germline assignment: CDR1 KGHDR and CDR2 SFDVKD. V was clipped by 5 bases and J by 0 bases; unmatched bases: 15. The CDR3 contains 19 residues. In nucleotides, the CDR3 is TGTGCCACCAGTGCGGATAGCCCGGGACAGAGATATAGCAATCAGCCCCAGCATTTT. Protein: CATSADSPGQRYSNQPQHF.

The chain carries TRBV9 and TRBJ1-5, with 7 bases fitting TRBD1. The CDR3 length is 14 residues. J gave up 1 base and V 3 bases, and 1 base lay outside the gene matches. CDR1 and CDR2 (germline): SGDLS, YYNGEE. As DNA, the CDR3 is TGTGCCAGCAGCGGGGGACAGAGCAATCAGCCCCAGCATTTT. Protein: CASSGGQSNQPQHF.